This TCR beta chain was profiled in a study of cytomegalovirus exposure and HLA in healthy donors. Study-wide context: Among the approximately 400 donors who were genotyped, about 80% fell in the genetic ancestry cluster that is associated with self-reported Caucasian donors.

CDR1 MNHNS and CDR2 SASEGT come from the germline V gene. V lost 2 bases to trimming and J lost 12 bases, with 11 bases between them. The CDR3 contains 12 residues. PCR primers comprised 60 Vbeta and 13 Jbeta primers. Assay: immunoSEQ multiplex PCR; the TCRdb copy retains only in-frame clones and omits some. The sample gives about 150,000 clones, roughly 80% of which show up once; roughly 4.3% is in the top ten. The specimen was PBMCs. The chain recombines TRBV6-1 with TRBJ2-1; D is uncertain. The clonotype comes from a woman aged 40 to 55 in good health and CMV-seropositive. In DNA, the CDR3 is TGTGCCAGCAGTGAAACGAGTTACGGGCAGTTCTTC. Its translation: CASSETSYGQFF.